This entry lists 20 T cell receptor beta chains sequenced from one sample in a study of T-cell memory formation after mild COVID-19. A single record per CDR3 protein comes from TCRdb applying MiXCR to the 5' RACE reads. The sample contains 98,000 or so distinct CDR3 sequences, roughly 19% of which appear only once. The sample was PBMCs or a T cell subset sorted from them (not recorded which). Source of these receptors: a man between 18 and 35 years old who had mild COVID-19 (a few samples of this study predate the infection). Cell type and time point are not known.

This clonotype was detected ten times or more. V usage is TRBV5-1 and J usage is TRBJ2-1; no clear D. V lost 0 bases to trimming and J lost 5 bases, with 6 bases between them. The CDR3 runs to 13 residues. CDR1 is SGHRS, CDR2 YFSETQ, per germline. The CDR3: CASSLARNNEQFF. Written as DNA, the CDR3 is TGCGCCAGCAGCTTGGCGAGGAACAATGAGCAGTTCTTC.

The genes are TRBV7-2 and TRBJ2-3; TRBD1 might be the D (6 bases). Germline values: CDR1 SGHTA, CDR2 FQGNSA. CDR3 length: 16 amino acids. V lost 2 bases to trimming and J lost 8 bases, with 20 bases between them. The CDR3 sequence is CASSLLVGTRGPTQYF. The DNA for the CDR3 is TGTGCCAGCAGCTTATTGGTAGGGACAAGGGGCCCTACGCAGTATTTT.

This clonotype was counted a few times. V and J are TRBV12-3 or TRBV12-4 and TRBJ2-2; the match to TRBD1 covers 7 bases. The CDR3 consists of 14 residues. The junction had 5 bases not matched to a gene; V was cut back by 6 bases and J by 4 bases. CDR3: CASSSRQGTGELFF. DNA of the CDR3: TGTGCCAGCAGCTCAAGACAGGGCACCGGGGAGCTGTTTTTT.

V usage is TRBV10-3 and J usage is TRBJ1-2; possibly TRBD1 for D (5 bases). CDR1 ENHRY and CDR2 SYGVKD come from the germline V gene. The CDR3 runs 15 residues. The V gene lost 2 bases and the J gene lost 1 base, with 11 bases spanning the gap. The CDR3 is CAISEGTGFNYGYTF. Written as DNA, the CDR3 is TGTGCCATCAGTGAGGGCACAGGCTTTAACTATGGCTACACCTTC.

This clonotype was picked up a small number of times. V and J are TRBV4-2 and TRBJ2-1, with 10 bases identical to TRBD1. V lost 1 base, J lost 7 bases, and 7 bases stayed unmatched. CDR1 is LGHNA and CDR2 is YNFKEQ in the germline V gene. The CDR3 consists of 16 residues. The CDR3, as DNA: TGTGCCAGCAGCCAAGGCCGGGACAGGGGTCGTAATGAGCAGTTCTTC. As protein: CASSQGRDRGRNEQFF.

V and J are TRBV4-1 and TRBJ2-5; D unclear. The germline V and J ends were trimmed by 4 bases and 5 bases, with 14 bases remaining between them. The length of the CDR3 is 14 residues. The germline CDR1 and CDR2 sequences are MGHRA and YSYEKL. DNA of the CDR3: TGCGCCAGCAGCCCCGGACCCCCTGGGGAGACCCAGTACTTC. Encoded protein: CASSPGPPGETQYF.

This clonotype was detected a few times. This chain joins TRBV24-1 and TRBJ1-5; weak D call: TRBD1 (6 bases). This CDR3 has 16 residues. From germline, CDR1 is KGHDR and CDR2 SFDVKD. Trimming stripped 6 bases from V and 5 bases from J, with 19 bases between. CDR3 nucleotides: TGTGCCACCAGTCCCCTAATCCCGGCAGGGGATCAGCCCCAGCATTTT. This sequence encodes CATSPLIPAGDQPQHF.

J is TRBJ1-5 and V is TRBV5-1; 9 bases agree with TRBD1. Germline loops: CDR1 SGHRS, CDR2 YFSETQ. V was clipped by 4 bases and J by 6 bases; unmatched bases: 5. The CDR3 has 14 residues. The CDR3 sequence is CASSTGTGFQPQHF. As DNA, the CDR3 is TGCGCCAGCAGCACCGGGACAGGGTTTCAGCCCCAGCATTTT.

V and J are TRBV29-1 and TRBJ1-2; D gene unclear. Per the germline V gene, CDR1 is SQVTM and CDR2 is ANQGSEA. V lost 6 bases and J lost 5, with 10 bases in between. This CDR3 contains 11 residues. CDR3 residues: CSVPRGYGYTF. For the CDR3, the DNA is TGCAGCGTCCCCCGCGGATATGGCTACACCTTC.

This chain joins TRBV20-1 and TRBJ1-5; D unclear. The V end lost 4 bases, the J end lost 3 bases, and 10 bases lay between the germline ends. The CDR3 totals 13 residues. Germline V gene data show CDR1 as DFQATT and CDR2 as SNEGSKA (reference sequence). Here the CDR3 reads CSAKPGSNQPQHF. DNA of the CDR3: TGCAGTGCTAAACCGGGGTCCAATCAGCCCCAGCATTTT.

CDR3 in DNA: TGCGCCAGCAGCTTGGGTCCTGACAGGGAGGATGGCTACACCTTC. Its translation is CASSLGPDREDGYTF. This sequence joins TRBV5-1 and TRBJ1-2; 7 bases fit TRBD1. The V and J ends lost 0 bases and 6 bases, in that order; junction bases with no gene match: 8. CDR1 is SGHRS, CDR2 YFSETQ, per germline. There are 15 residues in the CDR3.

This clonotype has just one count. This chain connects TRBV7-2 to TRBJ1-6; D possibly corresponds to TRBD1 (6 bases). This CDR3 is built from 16 residues. Trimming took off 4 bases at V and 10 bases at J, with 20 bases between the two ends. Germline CDR1 SGHTA, CDR2 FQGNSA. The CDR3 reads CASSSSPGTIGSPLHF. Written as DNA, the CDR3 is TGTGCCAGCAGCTCTTCCCCCGGGACAATAGGATCACCCCTCCACTTT.

This sequence joins TRBV7-2 and TRBJ2-7; D gene unclear. This CDR3 has 13 residues. CDR1 is SGHTA and CDR2 is FQGNSA in the germline V gene. V lost 3 bases, J lost 2 bases, and 8 bases lay in between. DNA of the CDR3: TGTGCCAGCAGCTTGCAGAGCACCTACGAGCAGTACGTC. Translating it yields CASSLQSTYEQYV.

The V call is TRBV20-1, the J call TRBJ2-7, with 7 bases identical to TRBD2. The CDR3 extends over 14 amino acids. The germline CDR1 and CDR2 sequences are DFQATT and SNEGSKA (reference sequence). Germline trimming cut 2 bases from V and 3 bases from J; bases unmatched to any gene: 7. The DNA of the CDR3 is TGCAGTGCTAGATCGCGGGAGTTCTACTACGAGCAGTACGTC. Amino acid sequence: CSARSREFYYEQYV.

This clonotype turned up a few times. V and J are TRBV12-3 or TRBV12-4 and TRBJ1-2; possibly TRBD1 for D (5 bases). This CDR3 contains 17 residues. Trimming shortened V by 5 bases and J by 0 bases, and 19 bases separated the two germline ends. The CDR3 DNA reads as TGTGCCAGCAGTCTAACCTCCCGGGGCCTAGCTAACTATGGCTACACCTTC. This encodes CASSLTSRGLANYGYTF.

The chain uses TRBV6-4 and TRBJ2-3; 7 bases are a match to TRBD1. The germline V gene encodes CDR1 MRHNA and CDR2 SNTAGT. Losses at the gene ends were 3 bases for V and 1 base for J; bases not matched to a gene: 4. The CDR3 sequence is 15 residues long. DNA of the CDR3: TGTGCCAGCAGTGATACAACAGGGGGCACAGATACGCAGTATTTT. Its translation is CASSDTTGGTDTQYF.

The V call is TRBV27, the J call TRBJ2-2, with TRBD1 matching 7 bases. Unmatched junction bases numbered 9, after V lost 8 bases and J lost 0 bases. CDR1 and CDR2 (germline): MNHEY, SMNVEV (reference sequence). This CDR3 is built from 16 residues. This chain's CDR3 is CASRGRTGANTGELFF. CDR3 DNA: TGTGCCAGCCGGGGAAGAACAGGGGCGAACACCGGGGAGCTGTTTTTT.

This clonotype was detected only a few times. No DNA is shown, since the ends of the CDR3 on it are uncertain; the CDR3 is the one TCRdb lists. The chain couples TRBV24-1 to TRBJ2-2. Germline V lookup: CDR1 KGHDR, CDR2 SFDVKD. The CDR3 sequence runs 14 residues, both termini included. Here the CDR3 reads CATSDFFLRGAVFF.

This clonotype came up a few times. The CDR3 DNA sequence: TGTGCCAGCAGCCAAGATCTCCCTACGCAGTATTTT. Amino acids: CASSQDLPTQYF. The chain links TRBV4-2 to TRBJ2-3; D unresolved. V lost 0 bases and J 8 bases, leaving 6 bases between the germline ends. CDR3 size: 12 residues. In germline, CDR1 is LGHNA, CDR2 YNFKEQ.

This clonotype has just a few counts. V and J are TRBV28 and TRBJ2-3, with TRBD2 matching 8 bases. The CDR3 is 14 amino acids. The germline CDR1 and CDR2 sequences are MDHEN and SYDVKM. V shed 7 bases and J 3 bases; nucleotides not matched to a gene: 6. Here the CDR3 DNA reads TGTGCCAGCACCCGGGGGGGAGGAACAGATACGCAGTATTTT. Protein product: CASTRGGGTDTQYF.